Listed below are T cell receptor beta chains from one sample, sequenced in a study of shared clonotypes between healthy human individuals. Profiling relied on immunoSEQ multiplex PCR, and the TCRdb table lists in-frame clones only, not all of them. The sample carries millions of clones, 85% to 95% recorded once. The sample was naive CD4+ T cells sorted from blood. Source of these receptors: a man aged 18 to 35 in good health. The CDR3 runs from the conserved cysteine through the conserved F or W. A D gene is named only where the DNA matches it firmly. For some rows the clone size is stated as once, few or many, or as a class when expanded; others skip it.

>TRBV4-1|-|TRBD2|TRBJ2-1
CASSQERAGLLYNEQFF
TGCGCCAGCAGCCAAGAGAGAGCGGGGTTACTCTACAATGAGCAGTTCTTC
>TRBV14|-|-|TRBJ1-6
CASRRDPDNSPLHF
TGTGCCAGCAGGAGGGACCCCGACAATTCACCCCTCCACTTT
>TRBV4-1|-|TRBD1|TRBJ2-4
CASSPGQIAKNIQYF
TGCGCCAGCAGCCCGGGACAGATAGCCAAAAACATTCAGTACTTC
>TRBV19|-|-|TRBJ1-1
CASKATPNTEAFF
TGTGCCAGTAAGGCGACGCCGAACACTGAAGCTTTCTTT
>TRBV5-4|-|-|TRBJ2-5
CASSFGARETQYF
TGTGCCAGCAGCTTCGGGGCGCGGGAGACCCAGTACTTC
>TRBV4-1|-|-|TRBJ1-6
CASSQEVQPSSYNSPLHF
TGCGCCAGCAGCCAAGAGGTACAGCCGAGCTCCTATAATTCACCCCTCCACTTT
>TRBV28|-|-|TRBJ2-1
CASRVTGANYNEQFF
TGTGCCAGCAGGGTAACAGGAGCCAACTACAATGAGCAGTTCTTC
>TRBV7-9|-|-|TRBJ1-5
CASSQGGEQPQHF
TGTGCCAGCAGCCAGGGAGGGGAACAGCCCCAGCATTTT
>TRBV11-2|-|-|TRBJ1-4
CASSLTEKLFF
TGTGCCAGCAGCTTAACAGAAAAACTGTTTTTT
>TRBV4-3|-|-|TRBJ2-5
CASSPFGGSDETQYF
TGCGCCAGCAGCCCCTTTGGGGGGAGTGACGAGACCCAGTACTTC
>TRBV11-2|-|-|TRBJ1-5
CASSLTTPGQPQHF
TGTGCCAGCAGCTTAACGACCCCCGGGCAGCCCCAGCATTTT
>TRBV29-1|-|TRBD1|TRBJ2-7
CSVGGQGQKQYF
TGCAGCGTTGGGGGACAGGGACAGAAGCAGTACTTC
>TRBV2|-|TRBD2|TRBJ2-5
CASSERGGQETQYF
TGTGCCAGCAGTGAACGCGGGGGACAAGAGACCCAGTACTTC
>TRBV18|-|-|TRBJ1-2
CASSPEQRVGYTF
TGTGCCAGCTCACCTGAACAAAGGGTCGGCTACACCTTC
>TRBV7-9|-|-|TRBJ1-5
CASSLTGNSNQPQHF
TGTGCCAGCAGCTTAACAGGGAATAGCAATCAGCCCCAGCATTTT
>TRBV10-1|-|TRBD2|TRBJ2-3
CASSEGREDTDTQYF
TGCGCCAGCAGTGAAGGGCGGGAGGACACAGATACGCAGTATTTT
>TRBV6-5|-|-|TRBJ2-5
CASTARGVRQETQYF
TGTGCCAGCACCGCCAGGGGGGTAAGGCAAGAGACCCAGTACTTC
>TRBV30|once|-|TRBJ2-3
CAWTTMVKTDTQYF
TGTGCCTGGACCACTATGGTAAAAACAGATACGCAGTATTTT
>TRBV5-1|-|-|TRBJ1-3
CASSLEGGSGNTIYF
TGCGCCAGCAGCTTGGAAGGCGGGTCGGGAAACACCATATATTTT
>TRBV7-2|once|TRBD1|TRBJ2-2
CASSLHPLWTGINTGELFF
TGTGCCAGCAGCTTACATCCCCTCTGGACAGGGATAAACACCGGGGAGCTGTTTTTT
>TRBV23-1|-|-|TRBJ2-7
CASSQGGEQGVSYEQYF
TGCGCCAGCAGTCAAGGAGGAGAACAGGGTGTATCCTACGAGCAGTACTTC
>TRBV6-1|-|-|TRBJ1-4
CASSASRATNEKLFF
TGTGCCAGCAGTGCCTCCCGGGCAACTAATGAAAAACTGTTTTTT
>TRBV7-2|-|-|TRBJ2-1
CASSSVRVGEQFF
TGTGCCAGCAGCTCCGTTCGGGTAGGGGAGCAGTTCTTC
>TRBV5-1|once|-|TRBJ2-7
CASSSKTLSYEQYF
TGCGCCAGCAGCTCAAAAACACTGTCCTACGAGCAGTACTTC
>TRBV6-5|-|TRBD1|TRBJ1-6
CASSRRQGLNSPLHF
TGTGCCAGCAGTCGGAGACAGGGTCTTAATTCACCCCTCCACTTT
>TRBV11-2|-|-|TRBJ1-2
CASSLDGEGRPYEGYTF
TGTGCCAGCAGCTTAGATGGGGAGGGCCGACCATATGAGGGCTACACCTTC
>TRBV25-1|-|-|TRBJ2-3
CASSEPDLGTDTQYF
TGTGCCAGCAGTGAACCTGACTTGGGCACAGATACGCAGTATTTT
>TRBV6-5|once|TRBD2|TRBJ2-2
CASSKLAGGTGELFF
TGTGCCAGCAGTAAACTAGCGGGAGGCACCGGGGAGCTGTTTTTT
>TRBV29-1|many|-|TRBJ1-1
CSVKDSHTEAFF
TGCAGCGTTAAGGACAGCCACACTGAAGCTTTCTTT
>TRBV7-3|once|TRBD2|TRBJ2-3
CASSSTGGVRTDTQYF
TGTGCCAGCAGCTCAACGGGGGGTGTACGCACAGATACGCAGTATTTT
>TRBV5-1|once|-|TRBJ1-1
CASSLRWTEAFF
TGCGCCAGCAGCTTGAGGTGGACTGAAGCTTTCTTT
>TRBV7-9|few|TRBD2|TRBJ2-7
CASSQTSPGGIDEQYF
TGTGCCAGCAGCCAGACTTCACCCGGGGGGATAGACGAGCAGTACTTC
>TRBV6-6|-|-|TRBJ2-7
CASSYQGGQTYEQYF
TGTGCCAGCAGTTACCAGGGGGGACAGACCTATGAGCAGTACTTC
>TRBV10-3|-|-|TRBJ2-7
CAISEKWNEQYF
TGTGCCATCAGTGAGAAGTGGAACGAGCAGTACTTC
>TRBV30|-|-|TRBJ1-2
CAWSVRREAGYTF
TGTGCCTGGAGTGTACGCAGGGAAGCGGGCTACACCTTC
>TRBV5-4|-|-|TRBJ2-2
CASSLTKKTANTGELFF
TGTGCCAGCAGCTTGACCAAAAAGACAGCGAACACCGGGGAGCTGTTTTTT
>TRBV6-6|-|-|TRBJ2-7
CASSYLAGDYEQYF
TGTGCCAGCAGTTACCTAGCCGGGGACTACGAGCAGTACTTC
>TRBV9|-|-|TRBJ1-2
CASTRLGANYGYTF
TGTGCCAGCACACGGCTCGGAGCTAACTATGGCTACACCTTC
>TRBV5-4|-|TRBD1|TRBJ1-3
CASSRGQGATGNTIYF
TGTGCCAGCAGCCGCGGACAGGGGGCGACTGGAAACACCATATATTTT
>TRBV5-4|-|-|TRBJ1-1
CASSIGKGGRTEAFF
TGTGCCAGCAGCATCGGAAAGGGAGGGAGGACTGAAGCTTTCTTT
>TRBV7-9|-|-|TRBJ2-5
CASSPYVSGETQYF
TGTGCCAGCAGCCCCTACGTGTCAGGGGAGACCCAGTACTTC